This entry is about one T cell receptor beta chain. This record belongs to a study of identical twins. Each CDR3 protein is one row after TCRdb ran MiXCR on the 5' RACE reads. This table holds roughly 230,000 distinct CDR3 sequences, roughly 8.7% found once. These data were likewise used in another study, on yellow fever vaccine responses in identical twins.

The sequence came from a woman under 30 in good health. Sequencing was performed on CD8+ T cells sorted from blood.

The CDR3 bases are TGTGCCAGCAGGGGACACAGGGGTGAGCAGTTCTTC. The encoded protein is CASRGHRGEQFF. The chain combines TRBV2 with TRBJ2-1; TRBD1 matches at 7 bases. CDR3 length equals 12 residues. CDR1 is SNHLY and CDR2 is FYNNEI in the germline V gene. Losses at the gene ends were 6 bases for V and 9 bases for J; bases not matched to a gene: 5.